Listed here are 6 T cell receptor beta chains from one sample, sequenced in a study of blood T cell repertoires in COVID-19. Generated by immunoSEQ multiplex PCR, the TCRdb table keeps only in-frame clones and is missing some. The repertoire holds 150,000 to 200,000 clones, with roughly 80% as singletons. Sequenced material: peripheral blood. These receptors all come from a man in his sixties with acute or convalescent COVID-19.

This CDR3 is CASSQGTGGGMNGYTF. CDR3 DNA sequence: TGTGCCAGCAGCCAGGGGACAGGGGGCGGTATGAATGGCTACACCTTC. The J gene is TRBJ1-2, the V gene TRBV7-2; TRBD1 matches at 12 bases. The CDR3 has 16 amino acids. Germline V lookup: CDR1 SGHTA, CDR2 FQGNSA. V dropped 5 bases and J dropped 6; count of bases not matched to a gene: 10.

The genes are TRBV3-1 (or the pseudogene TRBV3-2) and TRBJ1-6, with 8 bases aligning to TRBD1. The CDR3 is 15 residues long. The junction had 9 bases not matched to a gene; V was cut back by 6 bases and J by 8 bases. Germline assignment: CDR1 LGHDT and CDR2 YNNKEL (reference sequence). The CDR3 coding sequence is TGTGCCAGCAGTCCAGGGGGCTCCCCTTATTCACCCCTCCACTTT. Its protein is CASSPGGSPYSPLHF.

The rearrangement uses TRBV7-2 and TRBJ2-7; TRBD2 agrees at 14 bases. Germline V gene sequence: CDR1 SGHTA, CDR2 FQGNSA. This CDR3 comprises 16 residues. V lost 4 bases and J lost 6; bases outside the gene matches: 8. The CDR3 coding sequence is TGTGCCAGCAGCTGGAGCCAGGGACTAGCGGGGGTCGAGCAGTACTTC. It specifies CASSWSQGLAGVEQYF.

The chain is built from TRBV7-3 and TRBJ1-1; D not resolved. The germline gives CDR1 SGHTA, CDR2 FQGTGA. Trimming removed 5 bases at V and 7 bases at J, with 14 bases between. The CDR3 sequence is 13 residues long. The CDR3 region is CASSLGVEGEAFF. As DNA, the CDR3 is TGTGCCAGCAGCCTTGGAGTAGAGGGTGAAGCTTTCTTT.

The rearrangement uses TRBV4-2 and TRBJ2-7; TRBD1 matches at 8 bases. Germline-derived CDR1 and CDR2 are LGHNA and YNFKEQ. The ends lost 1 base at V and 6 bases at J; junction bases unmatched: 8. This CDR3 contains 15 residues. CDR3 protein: CASSQALTGASEQYF. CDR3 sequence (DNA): TGTGCCAGCAGCCAAGCGCTGACAGGGGCTTCCGAGCAGTACTTC.

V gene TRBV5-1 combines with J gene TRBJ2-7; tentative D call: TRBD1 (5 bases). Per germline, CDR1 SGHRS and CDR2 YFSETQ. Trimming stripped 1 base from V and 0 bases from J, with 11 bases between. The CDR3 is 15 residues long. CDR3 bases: TGCGCCAGCAGCTTGCCAGGGTTCCACTCCTACGAGCAGTACTTC. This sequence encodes CASSLPGFHSYEQYF. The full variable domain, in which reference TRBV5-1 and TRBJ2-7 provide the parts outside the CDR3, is KAGVTQTPRYLIKTRGQQVTLSCSPISGHRSVSWYQQTPGQGLQFLFEYFSETQRNKGNFPGRFSGRQFSNSRSEMNVSTLELGDSALYLCASSLPGFHSYEQYFGPGTRLTVT.